Listed below are T cell receptor beta chains from one sample, sequenced in a study of T cells in Graves' hyperthyroidism and ophthalmopathy. TCRdb reanalysed the multiplex PCR reads using MiXCR and keeps one entry per CDR3 protein. The data show around 500,000 distinct CDR3 sequences, about 16% seen once. The sequenced sample was blood. The receptors derive from a woman aged 30 to 39 with Graves' ophthalmopathy. CDR3s include the opening cysteine and the closing phenylalanine or tryptophan. D genes are given only for firm matches. Clone size is shown for a subset of rows, as once, few, many or a class of expanded clone.

>.|TRBJ2-7|.|TRBV9
CASSVGRSSYERYF
TGTGCCAGCAGCGTAGGCCGGAGCTCCTACGAGCGGTACTTC
>.|TRBJ2-7|.|TRBV19
CASKPNAREEQYF
TGTGCCAGTAAACCCAACGCAAGGGAAGAGCAGTACTTC
>.|TRBJ2-3|TRBD2|TRBV28
CATRSGRLQDTQYF
TGTGCCACCCGTAGCGGGAGGCTCCAAGATACGCAGTATTTT
>many|TRBJ2-1|.|TRBV5-1
CASSLKGTSNEQFF
TGCGCCAGCAGCTTGAAAGGGACTTCCAATGAGCAGTTCTTC
>many|TRBJ2-7|.|TRBV11-1
CASSPRDKSYEQYF
TGTGCCAGCAGCCCTCGGGACAAATCCTACGAGCAGTACTTC
>.|TRBJ2-7|TRBD1|TRBV5-6
CASSLSGTGDLGEQYF
TGTGCCAGCAGCTTGTCAGGGACAGGGGATCTCGGCGAGCAGTACTTC
>many|TRBJ2-2|TRBD1|TRBV29-1
CSVESGQGTTGELFF
TGCAGCGTTGAGTCGGGACAGGGTACCACCGGGGAGCTGTTTTTT
>many|TRBJ2-1|TRBD2|TRBV18
CASSFWGAGDMVNEQFF
TGTGCCAGCTCGTTTTGGGGTGCGGGAGATATGGTCAATGAGCAGTTCTTC
>few|TRBJ1-5|.|TRBV20-1
CSASWGGVGAQHF
TGCAGTGCTAGTTGGGGCGGGGTAGGGGCCCAGCATTTT
>few|TRBJ2-1|TRBD1|TRBV19
CASSIFEGAVRNEQFF
TGTGCCAGTAGTATTTTTGAGGGGGCAGTAAGGAATGAGCAGTTCTTC
>few|TRBJ1-3|.|TRBV10-2
CASTLEGVSGNTIYF
TGCGCCAGCACGTTAGAGGGGGTCTCTGGAAACACCATATATTTT
>many|TRBJ1-1|.|TRBV11-2
CASGQGHTEAFF
TGTGCCAGCGGACAAGGGCACACTGAAGCTTTCTTT
>many|TRBJ1-1|.|TRBV30
CAWSRTYDTEAFF
TGTGCCTGGAGTCGTACATACGACACTGAAGCTTTCTTT
>few|TRBJ1-5|.|TRBV28
CASSYNVRGGSNQPQHF
TGTGCCAGCAGCTATAACGTCCGGGGGGGTAGCAATCAGCCCCAGCATTTT
>many|TRBJ2-7|.|TRBV27
CASSLSHTYEQYF
TGTGCCAGCAGTTTATCCCATACCTACGAGCAGTACTTC
>few|TRBJ2-1|TRBD2|TRBV5-1
CASSRTSGRSTILNEQFF
TGCGCCAGCAGCCGGACTAGCGGGAGATCTACGATCTTAAATGAGCAGTTCTTC
>many|TRBJ1-1|.|TRBV20-1
CSAGPWTPMNTEAFF
TGCAGTGCTGGACCCTGGACCCCCATGAACACTGAAGCTTTCTTT
>many|TRBJ2-7|.|TRBV2
CASSDSIGQSYEQYF
TGTGCCAGCAGTGACTCCATCGGACAGAGCTACGAGCAGTACTTC
>.|TRBJ1-2|.|TRBV19
CASAPTRASYYGYTF
TGTGCCAGTGCCCCTACACGAGCCTCGTACTATGGCTACACCTTC
>few|TRBJ1-2|.|TRBV19
CASSIRGVKGAGYTF
TGTGCCAGTAGTATCAGGGGTGTAAAGGGTGCTGGCTACACCTTC
>.|TRBJ2-1|.|TRBV4-3
CASSQGPDSSYNEQFF
TGCGCCAGCAGCCAAGGCCCGGACTCCTCCTACAATGAGCAGTTCTTC
>few|TRBJ1-4|.|TRBV28
CASSLWQGVNEKLFF
TGTGCCAGCAGTTTATGGCAGGGCGTAAATGAAAAACTGTTTTTT
>few|TRBJ1-1|.|TRBV4-1
CASSQRTLGTEAFF
TGCGCCAGCAGCCAGCGGACCCTGGGGACTGAAGCTTTCTTT
>.|TRBJ2-7|TRBD1|TRBV7-2
CASSSGQGFHYEQYF
TGTGCCAGCAGCTCTGGACAGGGATTCCACTACGAGCAGTACTTC
>.|TRBJ2-5|.|TRBV12-3/TRBV12-4
CASSFGGTAETQYF
TGTGCCAGCAGTTTTGGCGGGACGGCGGAGACCCAGTACTTC
>many|TRBJ1-5|.|TRBV20-1
CSASPGGRSNQPQHF
TGCAGTGCTAGCCCCGGGGGCCGCAGCAATCAGCCCCAGCATTTT
>.|TRBJ2-2|.|TRBV19
CASSRTPQAVAGELFF
TGTGCCAGTAGCCGAACCCCCCAAGCGGTCGCCGGGGAGCTGTTTTTT
>few|TRBJ2-2|.|TRBV9
CASSVAIGTGELFF
TGTGCCAGCAGCGTAGCTATCGGGACCGGGGAGCTGTTTTTT
>many|TRBJ2-3|TRBD2|TRBV4-1
CASSQVGGRADTQYF
TGCGCCAGCAGCCAAGTGGGCGGGAGGGCAGATACGCAGTATTTT
>few|TRBJ2-5|.|TRBV27
CASSPGTYEKETQYF
TGTGCCAGCAGTCCAGGGACTTACGAGAAAGAGACCCAGTACTTC
>.|TRBJ1-5|.|TRBV27
CASSQSNQPQHF
TGTGCCAGCAGCCAATCGAATCAGCCCCAGCATTTT
>many|TRBJ2-7|TRBD1|TRBV27
CASRTGMLVSEQYF
TGTGCCAGCAGGACAGGGATGTTAGTCTCCGAGCAGTACTTC
>many|TRBJ2-5|TRBD2|TRBV2
CASTTGQPKTSGRAEETQYF
TGTGCCAGCACAACGGGACAGCCAAAAACTAGCGGGAGGGCCGAGGAGACCCAGTACTTC
>many|TRBJ1-1|.|TRBV7-2
CASSLDTRRTEAFF
TGTGCCAGCAGCTTAGACACCCGCCGCACTGAAGCTTTCTTT
>.|TRBJ2-7|.|TRBV11-3
CASSLRGTGSNDEQYF
TGTGCCAGCAGCTTAAGGGGAACAGGGAGCAACGACGAGCAGTACTTC
>few|TRBJ1-4|.|TRBV30
CAWSVGATNEKLFF
TGTGCCTGGAGTGTGGGAGCAACTAATGAAAAACTGTTTTTT
>many|TRBJ2-7|.|TRBV4-1
CASSQDPQSGAPNVEQYF
TGCGCCAGCAGCCAAGATCCCCAGTCCGGGGCACCTAACGTCGAGCAGTACTTC
>.|TRBJ2-1|.|TRBV4-2
CASSQDPPGAAYNEQFF
TGTGCCAGCAGCCAAGATCCCCCGGGGGCGGCCTACAATGAGCAGTTCTTC
>.|TRBJ2-5|.|TRBV14
CASSYEYQETQYF
TGTGCCAGCAGCTATGAGTACCAAGAGACCCAGTACTTC
>many|TRBJ2-7|.|TRBV11-2
CASSFGDLGEQYF
TGTGCCAGCAGCTTTGGGGATCTTGGCGAGCAGTACTTC
>few|TRBJ2-7|TRBD2|TRBV20-1
CSARDYGLAGIYEQYF
TGCAGTGCTAGAGATTATGGACTAGCGGGAATCTACGAGCAGTACTTC
>many|TRBJ2-2|.|TRBV5-8
CASSLEATGELFF
TGTGCCAGCAGCTTGGAAGCTACCGGGGAGCTGTTTTTT
>.|TRBJ2-1|TRBD2|TRBV20-1
CSAKLAGTGNEQFF
TGCAGTGCTAAGCTAGCGGGCACGGGTAATGAGCAGTTCTTC
>few|TRBJ1-5|.|TRBV27
CASSSTFRPGEEDFWPLWQPQHF
TGTGCCAGCAGTTCGACCTTCCGTCCAGGGGAGGAGGACTTTTGGCCCCTCTGGCAGCCCCAGCATTTT
>.|TRBJ2-7|TRBD2|TRBV24-1
CATSDYITSGDNEQYF
TGTGCCACCAGTGATTACATCACTAGCGGGGACAATGAGCAGTACTTC
>many|TRBJ2-3|.|TRBV7-9
CASSLDVHTQYF
TGTGCCAGCAGCTTGGATGTCCATACGCAGTATTTT
>many|TRBJ2-1|TRBD2|TRBV2
CASSPTDSGRYNEQFF
TGTGCCAGCAGCCCCACCGACAGCGGGAGATACAATGAGCAGTTCTTC